Listed here is a single TCR beta chain. The CDR3 is made up of 17 amino acids. Germline-derived CDR1 and CDR2 are LGHNA and YNFKEQ. Germline trimming cut 3 bases from V and 3 bases from J; bases unmatched to any gene: 8. The data stem from a study of blood T cell repertoires in COVID-19. Across the whole study: Researchers got acute and convalescent COVID-19 samples from the United States, Italy and Spain.

Original processing notes: Researchers report that nucleated cell counts were estimated from reference gene primer amplification. Profiling relied on immunoSEQ multiplex PCR, and the TCRdb table lists in-frame clones only, not all of them. V, J and clone size were drawn from that table, and D and trimming were deduced from the DNA. This sample yields about 180,000 clones, of which approximately 84% are seen a single time; about 6.4% belongs to the top ten. The rearrangement uses TRBV4-2 and TRBJ2-3, with TRBD2 matching 11 bases. This clonotype originated in a human donor in a cohort sampled during active COVID-19. Sequencing was performed on peripheral blood. In DNA, the CDR3 is TGTGCCAGCAGCCAGGAAGTAGCGGGGGGGAAAACAGATACGCAGTATTTT. It is translated as CASSQEVAGGKTDTQYF.